These 24 T cell receptor beta chains came from one sample sequenced in a study of cytomegalovirus exposure and HLA in healthy donors (TCRdb year 2017). The library was generated by the immunoSEQ multiplex PCR assay. A mixture of 60 forward primers for TCR Vbeta segments and 13 reverse primers for TCR Jbeta segments was used in the multiplex PCR. This immuneACCESS table, as held by TCRdb, lists in-frame sequences with V and J called but not all clones. Of the missing ones, under half trace to an unresolved V gene in checked studies; the others have no known cause. The sample has some 210,000 clones on record, 75% to 80% of them singletons. Of the sample, less than 2.5% is held by the ten largest clones. Sequenced input: PBMCs. The receptors shown here come from a woman aged 25 to 39 in good health and CMV-seropositive.

This rearrangement joins TRBV7-9 to TRBJ2-4; 9 bases align to TRBD2. Losses at the gene ends were 6 bases for V and 0 bases for J; bases not matched to a gene: 12. This CDR3 has 18 amino acids. Looked up from germline, CDR1 is SEHNR and CDR2 is FQNEAQ (reference sequence). The CDR3 DNA sequence: TGTGCCAGCAGTTCGCCTTTAGCGGGAGTTCTAGCCAAAAACATTCAGTACTTC. This encodes CASSSPLAGVLAKNIQYF.

This chain links TRBV15 with TRBJ1-6, with D possibly TRBD1 on 5 matching bases. The CDR3 has 17 residues. Germline V gene data show CDR1 as LNHNV and CDR2 as YYDKDF (reference sequence). Trimming stripped 0 bases from V and 9 bases from J, with 18 bases between. The DNA for the CDR3 is TGTGCCACCAGCAGAGATCCGGGGGGGACCGGTGGTTCACCCCTCCACTTT. Protein: CATSRDPGGTGGSPLHF.

V and J are TRBV28 and TRBJ1-5; a possible D gene is TRBD1 (6 bases). The ends were cut back, 4 bases at V and 6 bases at J, with 19 bases in the middle. The CDR3 covers 16 residues. Germline V gives CDR1 MDHEN, CDR2 SYDVKM. Written as DNA, the CDR3 is TGTGCCAGCAGTTCCCCGCCACAGGGTTTTCGTCAGCCCCAGCATTTT. Amino acid sequence: CASSSPPQGFRQPQHF. Variable domain in full (rest from reference TRBV28 and TRBJ1-5): DVKVTQSSRYLVKRTGEKVFLECVQDMDHENMFWYRQDPGLGLRLIYFSYDVKMKEKGDIPEGYSVSREKKERFSLILESASTNQTSMYLCASSSPPQGFRQPQHFGDGTRLSIL.

The CDR3 spells CASSPARADTQYF. The CDR3 region has the DNA TGCGCCAGCAGCCCAGCTCGGGCAGATACGCAGTATTTT. The chain recombines TRBV5-1 with TRBJ2-3; no clear D gene. The CDR3 length is 13 residues. The ends were cut back, 4 bases at V and 4 bases at J, with 10 bases in the middle. Germline V lookup: CDR1 SGHRS, CDR2 YFSETQ.

The CDR3 region has the DNA TGTGCCAGCAGCTTGCGGGGGCTAGAAGAGACCCAGTACTTC. It translates to CASSLRGLEETQYF. The chain recombines TRBV7-9 with TRBJ2-5, with a weak D call TRBD2 (7 bases). The CDR3 length is 14 residues. Trimming removed 3 bases at V and 3 bases at J, with 11 bases between. Germline V gives CDR1 SEHNR, CDR2 FQNEAQ (reference sequence).

The CDR3 spells CASRANTEAFF. CDR3 coding DNA: TGTGCCAGCAGAGCGAACACTGAAGCTTTCTTT. The chain is built from TRBV2 and TRBJ1-1; D remains ambiguous. This CDR3 comprises 11 residues. Between the trimmed V and J ends, which lost 6 bases and 1 base, there was a span of 3 bases. CDR1 is SNHLY and CDR2 is FYNNEI in the germline V gene.

The CDR3: CAWSSGGGPGSTDTQYF. The CDR3, as DNA: TGTGCCTGGAGTTCTGGAGGAGGGCCGGGGAGCACAGATACGCAGTATTTT. The rearrangement links TRBV30 to TRBJ2-3, with D perhaps matching TRBD2 (6 bases). The V and J ends lost 2 bases and 0 bases respectively, with 18 bases between them. CDR3 size: 17 residues. Germline V gene lookup returns CDR1 GTSNPN and CDR2 SVGIG (reference sequence).

This chain connects TRBV6-5 to TRBJ1-1; the D gene is possibly TRBD1 (5 bases). CDR1 and CDR2 from the germline V gene are MNHEY and SVGAGI. This CDR3 is 15 amino acids long. Trimming stripped 0 bases from V and 4 bases from J, with 12 bases between. The CDR3, as DNA: TGTGCCAGCAGTTACTCCGGATTCGGGGGCACTGAAGCTTTCTTT. It is translated as CASSYSGFGGTEAFF.

The chain carries TRBV19 and TRBJ1-2; D is perhaps TRBD1 (6 bases). Trimming cost V 0 bases and J 7 bases, with 15 bases left between them. Looked up from germline, CDR1 is LNHDA and CDR2 is SQIVND (reference sequence). The CDR3 length is 15 residues. The CDR3 loop is CASSIDGTGNLGYTF. In DNA, the CDR3 is TGTGCCAGTAGTATAGATGGAACAGGGAACCTTGGCTACACCTTC.

This clone showed up just a few times. J is TRBJ2-6 and V is TRBV6-6; 8 bases are shared with TRBD1. The CDR3 length is 16 residues. The germline CDR1 and CDR2 sequences are MNHNY and SVGAGI (reference sequence). J lost 4 bases, V lost 5 bases, and 7 bases had no gene match. The CDR3 DNA reads as TGTGCCAGCAGTCCCAGGGGGCTTACGGGGGCCAACGTCCTGACTTTC. This gives the protein CASSPRGLTGANVLTF.

The rearrangement joins TRBV5-1 to TRBJ1-1, with D unclear. The germline gives CDR1 SGHRS, CDR2 YFSETQ. Deletions cut 2 bases from V and 0 bases from J, with 20 bases between. The CDR3 is 18 amino acids. CDR3 in DNA: TGCGCCAGCAGCTTAAACGTCCCGGCGCGAGGAGTGAACACTGAAGCTTTCTTT. This gives the protein CASSLNVPARGVNTEAFF.

The rearrangement joins TRBV14 to TRBJ2-5, with 7 nucleotides matching TRBD1. Germline CDR1 and CDR2: SGHDN and FVKESK. The length of the CDR3 is 15 residues. Trimming removed 5 bases from V and 1 base from J; junction bases left unmatched: 7. In DNA form, the CDR3 reads TGTGCCAGCAGCTTCCGAGAGGGGGCCCAAGAGACCCAGTACTTC. Translated, it gives CASSFREGAQETQYF.

This sequence joins TRBV6-5 and TRBJ2-5, with D possibly TRBD1 on 5 matching bases. Germline values: CDR1 MNHEY, CDR2 SVGAGI. CDR3 length: 14 residues. The V end lost 3 bases, the J end lost 1 base, and 9 bases lay between the germline ends. The CDR3 region has the DNA TGTGCCAGCAGTTATGGGGCGATCCAAGAGACCCAGTACTTC. Its translation is CASSYGAIQETQYF.

CDR3 loop: CASSQPRRREVWDTEAFF. Here the CDR3 DNA reads TGCGCCAGCAGCCAACCCCGACGGAGGGAGGTGTGGGACACTGAAGCTTTCTTT. J is TRBJ1-1 and V is TRBV4-1; D remains ambiguous. Germline CDR1 and CDR2: MGHRA and YSYEKL. The CDR3 contains 18 residues. Trimming took 2 bases from V and 3 from J, leaving 22 bases between them.

The chain joins TRBV7-2 to TRBJ1-2; D not resolved. CDR1 and CDR2 (germline): SGHTA, FQGNSA. This CDR3 spans 14 amino acids. The V end lost 1 base, the J end lost 6 bases, and 12 bases lay between the germline ends. As DNA, the CDR3 is TGTGCCAGCAGCTTAGAAGTTTCTGCGCATGGCTACACCTTC. Translation gives CASSLEVSAHGYTF.

The chain recombines TRBV29-1 with TRBJ2-5; TRBD2 agrees at 10 bases. The CDR3 is made up of 13 amino acids. V dropped 3 bases and J dropped 4; count of bases not matched to a gene: 2. Germline CDR1 reads SQVTM; CDR2 reads ANQGSEA. This chain's CDR3 is CSVDIAGGETQYF. In DNA, the CDR3 is TGCAGCGTTGATATAGCGGGAGGAGAGACCCAGTACTTC.

DNA of the CDR3: TGTGCCAGCAGTGAAGTGACGACCGAGGGCTATGGCTACACCTTC. Its protein product is CASSEVTTEGYGYTF. The chain recombines TRBV6-1 with TRBJ1-2; no clear D. The CDR3 runs 15 residues. Germline V gives CDR1 MNHNS, CDR2 SASEGT. V was pared by 1 base and J by 4 bases, with 13 bases between.

Written as DNA, the CDR3 is TGTGCCATCAAATCGGACAGGGGGATCTACGAGCAGTACTTC. Translating gives CAIKSDRGIYEQYF. The chain is built from TRBV10-3 and TRBJ2-7, with 10 positions matching TRBD1. V lost 7 bases, J lost 3 bases, and 6 bases stayed unmatched. CDR1 is ENHRY and CDR2 is SYGVKD in the germline V gene. The CDR3 has 14 amino acids.

The chain combines TRBV14 with TRBJ2-3, with 8 bases matching TRBD2. After removal of 4 bases from V and 0 bases from J, the junction contained 3 bases not matched to a gene. CDR1 and CDR2 (germline): SGHDN, FVKESK. This CDR3 contains 15 residues. The DNA for the CDR3 is TGTGCCAGCAGCCTAGCGGGACGTAGCACAGATACGCAGTATTTT. This translates into CASSLAGRSTDTQYF.

This chain joins TRBV7-2 and TRBJ2-7; maybe TRBD2 (6 bases). Germline CDR1 and CDR2: SGHTA and FQGNSA. V was pared by 1 base and J by 0 bases, with 10 bases between. The CDR3 totals 15 residues. The CDR3 region has the DNA TGTGCCAGCAGCTTAGTTGCGGGAAGCTCCTACGAGCAGTACTTC. Translated, it gives CASSLVAGSSYEQYF.

The chain carries TRBV4-2 and TRBJ1-1; D uncertain. The CDR3 extends over 14 amino acids. The germline V gene encodes CDR1 LGHNA and CDR2 YNFKEQ. Trimming removed 4 bases at V and 6 bases at J, with 15 bases between. CDR3 amino acids: CASSPPGKEAEAFF. As DNA, the CDR3 is TGTGCCAGCAGCCCCCCTGGAAAAGAGGCTGAAGCTTTCTTT.

The V call is TRBV5-1, the J call TRBJ2-7; TRBD1 is a possible D gene (5 bases). V was cut by 0 bases and J by 3 bases, with 10 bases left in between. The germline CDR1 and CDR2 sequences are SGHRS and YFSETQ. The CDR3 runs 14 residues. The CDR3 loop is CASSLGQPFYEQYF. The CDR3 DNA is TGCGCCAGCAGCTTGGGACAGCCTTTCTACGAGCAGTACTTC.

V usage is TRBV7-2 and J usage is TRBJ2-7; the match to TRBD1 covers 7 bases. The CDR3 totals 14 residues. Germline-derived CDR1 and CDR2 are SGHTA and FQGNSA. Germline trimming cut 2 bases from V and 0 bases from J; bases unmatched to any gene: 1. The CDR3 here is CASSLNRGSYEQYF. DNA for the CDR3: TGTGCCAGCAGCTTAAACAGGGGCTCCTACGAGCAGTACTTC.

This clone showed up just a few times. The V gene is TRBV28, the J gene TRBJ1-5, with 8 bases lining up with TRBD1. CDR1 is MDHEN, CDR2 SYDVKM, per germline. The CDR3 totals 15 residues. With 4 bases clipped from V and 2 bases from J, the junction kept 4 bases outside the gene matches. CDR3 sequence: CASSSTGEGNQPQHF. The CDR3, as DNA: TGTGCCAGCAGTTCGACAGGGGAAGGCAATCAGCCCCAGCATTTT.